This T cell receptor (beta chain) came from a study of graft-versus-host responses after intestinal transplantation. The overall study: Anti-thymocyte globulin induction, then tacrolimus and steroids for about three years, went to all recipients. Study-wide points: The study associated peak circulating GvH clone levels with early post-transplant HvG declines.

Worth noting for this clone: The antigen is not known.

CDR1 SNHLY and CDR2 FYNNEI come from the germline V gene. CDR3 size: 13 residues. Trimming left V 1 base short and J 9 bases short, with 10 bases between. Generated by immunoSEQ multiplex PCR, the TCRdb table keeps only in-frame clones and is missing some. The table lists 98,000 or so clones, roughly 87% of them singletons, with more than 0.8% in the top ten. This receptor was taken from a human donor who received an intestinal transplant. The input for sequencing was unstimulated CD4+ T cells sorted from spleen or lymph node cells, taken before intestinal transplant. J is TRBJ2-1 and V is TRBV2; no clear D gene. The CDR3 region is CASSEVSSGEQFF. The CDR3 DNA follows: TGTGCCAGCAGTGAAGTCAGTTCAGGTGAGCAGTTCTTC.